The 5 T cell receptor beta chains listed next were all sequenced from one sample in a study of blood T cell repertoires in COVID-19. Using immunoSEQ multiplex PCR, the repertoire was profiled, and TCRdb retains in-frame clones only, with some absent. Of more than 65,000 clones listed, around 89% are singletons. Sequencing was performed on peripheral blood. All receptors come from a man aged 50-59 years with acute or convalescent COVID-19.

The chain uses TRBV5-6 and TRBJ1-2, with 7 positions matching TRBD1. Per germline, CDR1 SGHDT and CDR2 YYEEEE. The CDR3 runs 14 residues. The trim removed 6 bases at V and 0 bases at J, leaving 5 bases unmatched. Here the CDR3 reads CASIRDRSNYGYTF. CDR3 sequence (DNA): TGTGCCAGCATTAGGGACAGATCTAACTATGGCTACACCTTC.

The V call is TRBV28, the J call TRBJ1-5, with D possibly TRBD1 on 5 matching bases. Deletions cut 1 base from V and 3 bases from J, with 10 bases between. There are 15 residues in the CDR3. Looked up from germline, CDR1 is MDHEN and CDR2 is SYDVKM. The CDR3: CASSLSGGNNQPQHF. The CDR3 nucleotides read TGTGCCAGCAGTTTATCGGGGGGGAACAATCAGCCCCAGCATTTT.

This chain links TRBV7-2 with TRBJ1-6, with 8 bases identical to TRBD1. The CDR3 runs 14 residues. After removal of 5 bases from V and 6 bases from J, the junction contained 3 bases not matched to a gene. Per the germline V gene, CDR1 is SGHTA and CDR2 is FQGNSA. CDR3 coding DNA: TGTGCCAGCAGCCCCGGACAGGGTAATTCACCCCTCCACTTT. Its protein product is CASSPGQGNSPLHF.

The chain recombines TRBV3-1 (or the pseudogene TRBV3-2) with TRBJ2-7; 9 bases are a match to TRBD1. Looked up from germline, CDR1 is LGHDT and CDR2 is YNNKEL (reference sequence). The CDR3 covers 14 residues. V trimming: 3 bases; J trimming: 3 bases; junction bases outside the gene matches: 3. CDR3 residues: CASSQGQGNYEQYF. CDR3 sequence (DNA): TGTGCCAGCAGCCAGGGACAGGGAAACTACGAGCAGTACTTC.

This rearrangement joins TRBV19 to TRBJ1-2, with D perhaps TRBD1 (5 bases). Germline V lookup: CDR1 LNHDA, CDR2 SQIVND (reference sequence). The length of the CDR3 is 13 residues. Trimming cost V 1 base and J 8 bases, with 11 bases left between them. The CDR3 reads CASSIGAGPGYTF. DNA for the CDR3: TGTGCCAGTAGTATAGGAGCAGGGCCCGGCTACACCTTC.